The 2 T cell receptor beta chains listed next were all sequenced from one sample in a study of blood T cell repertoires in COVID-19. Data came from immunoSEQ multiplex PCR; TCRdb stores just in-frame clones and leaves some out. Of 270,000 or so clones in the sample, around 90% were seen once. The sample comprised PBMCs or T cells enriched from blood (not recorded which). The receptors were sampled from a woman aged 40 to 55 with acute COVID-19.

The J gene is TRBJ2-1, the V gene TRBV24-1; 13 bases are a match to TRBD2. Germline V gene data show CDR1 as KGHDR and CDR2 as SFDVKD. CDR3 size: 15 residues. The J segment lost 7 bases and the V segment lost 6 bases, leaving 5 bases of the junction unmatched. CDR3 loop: CATSLGTSGKNEQFF. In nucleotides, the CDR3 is TGTGCCACCAGTTTAGGGACTAGCGGGAAGAATGAGCAGTTCTTC.

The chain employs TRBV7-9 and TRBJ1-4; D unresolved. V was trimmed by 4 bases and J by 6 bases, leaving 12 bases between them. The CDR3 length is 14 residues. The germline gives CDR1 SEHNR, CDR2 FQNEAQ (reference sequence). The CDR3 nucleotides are TGTGCCAGCAGCTCCAACACGCTTCATGAAAAACTGTTTTTT. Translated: CASSSNTLHEKLFF.